The rows below give T cell receptor beta chains drawn from one sample of a study of CD8 T cells in Susac syndrome. TCRdb reprocessed the immunoSEQ multiplex PCR reads via MiXCR and lists one record per CDR3 protein. The profile shows some 200,000 distinct CDR3 sequences, 90% to 95% of them singletons. Sequencing was performed on CD4+ T cells from PBMCs. These receptors were collected from a human donor with Susac syndrome. Each CDR3 is given with its conserved first and last residue. A D gene is named only where the DNA matches it firmly. Clone sizes are given selectively: once, few, many, or a class where the clone is expanded.

j_call v_call clone_size d_call cdr3_nt cdr3_aa
TRBJ2-1 TRBV10-3 . . TGTGCCATCAGTGAGTCACAATCTGGTGAGCAGTTCTTC CAISESQSGEQFF
TRBJ2-1 TRBV7-9 . TRBD1 TGTGCCAGCAGCTGGGACAGGGTTTTCGGTGAGCAGTTCTTC CASSWDRVFGEQFF
TRBJ2-5 TRBV5-1 . . TGCGCCAGCAGCTCGACCGGACAGTACGAGGAGACCCAGTACTTC CASSSTGQYEETQYF
TRBJ2-3 TRBV20-1 . TRBD2 TGCAGTGCCGAAACTAGCGGGGGTACTTATAAGTATACGCAGTATTTT CSAETSGGTYKYTQYF
TRBJ2-7 TRBV7-9 once TRBD2 TGTGCCAGCAGCTTTAGCGGGACCTACGAGCAGTACTTC CASSFSGTYEQYF
TRBJ1-2 TRBV18 . . TGTGCCAGCTCGACGCAGGGATTGGACAACTATGGCTACACCTTC CASSTQGLDNYGYTF
TRBJ2-3 TRBV12-3/TRBV12-4 few TRBD2 TGTGCCAGCAGCAAACTAGCGGGGGGCACAGATACGCAGTATTTT CASSKLAGGTDTQYF
TRBJ1-3 TRBV5-1 . . TGCGCCAGCAGTCCCTCCACAGGCTCTGGAAACACCATATATTTT CASSPSTGSGNTIYF
TRBJ1-4 TRBV27 . TRBD1 TGTGCCAGCAGAGCACAGGGGTCAGCTAATGAAAAACTGTTTTTT CASRAQGSANEKLFF
TRBJ2-3 TRBV4-2 . . TGTGCCAGCAGCCAAGCGGGACCTTACACAGATACGCAGTATTTT CASSQAGPYTDTQYF
TRBJ1-2 TRBV5-1 few . TGCGCCAGCAGCTTAGGGGCCGCTAACTATGGCTACACCTTC CASSLGAANYGYTF
TRBJ1-6 TRBV7-2 . . TGTGCCAGCAGCCCCCCGGGCTTTAGTTCACCCCTCCACTTT CASSPPGFSSPLHF
TRBJ1-3 TRBV5-6 . . TGTGCCAGCAGCTTCTACCAATCTGGAAACACCATATATTTT CASSFYQSGNTIYF
TRBJ2-7 TRBV6-5 . . TGTGCCAGCAGACCTGGTAGCACCCCGACCGAGCAGTACTTC CASRPGSTPTEQYF
TRBJ2-7 TRBV28 . TRBD2 TGTGCCAGCAGAACCTCCGGGACTAGTGGGTACGAGCAGTACTTC CASRTSGTSGYEQYF
TRBJ2-7 TRBV6-1 . TRBD2 TGTGCCCCCATACGGTTGCGGGAGGGACCTATCTACGAGCAGTACTTC CAPIRLREGPIYEQYF
TRBJ2-2 TRBV24-1 few TRBD1 TGTGCCACGAGCCGACAGGGAGCCGGGGAGCTGTTTTTT CATSRQGAGELFF
TRBJ2-3 TRBV7-9 . TRBD1 TGTGCCAGCAGCGCACAGGGGGCCGGCAACACAGATACGCAGTATTTT CASSAQGAGNTDTQYF
TRBJ1-6 TRBV18 . . TGTGCCAGCTCACCCCAGTCCGGGACACCGAAGAATTCACCCCTCCACTTT CASSPQSGTPKNSPLHF
TRBJ1-2 TRBV20-1 . TRBD1 TGCAGTACTACTAGACAGGGGCTTAACTATGGCTACACCTTC CSTTRQGLNYGYTF
TRBJ2-3 TRBV12-3/TRBV12-4 . . TGTGCCAGCAGTTTCGGTCAGAGAGGACTGTCCAGATCGGATACGCAGTATTTT CASSFGQRGLSRSDTQYF
TRBJ2-7 TRBV10-3 . TRBD2 TGTGCCATCAGAAGGGGACTAGCGGGTGTCGACGAGCAGTACTTC CAIRRGLAGVDEQYF
TRBJ2-7 TRBV7-3 . TRBD2 TGTGCCAGCAGCTACAGCGGGGGATCTGGCGAGCAGTACTTC CASSYSGGSGEQYF
TRBJ1-5 TRBV18 . . TGTGCCAGCTCACCGAACCCGATCACCGAAATTAGCAATCAGCCCCAGCATTTT CASSPNPITEISNQPQHF
TRBJ2-7 TRBV6-2/TRBV6-3 . TRBD2 TGTGCCAGCAGTTCCGCCGGGACTAGCGGGGGGGCCTACGAGCAGTACTTC CASSSAGTSGGAYEQYF
TRBJ1-4 TRBV2 . . TGTGCCAGCAGTGAATTGGGGAATGAAAAACTGTTTTTT CASSELGNEKLFF
TRBJ2-1 TRBV7-2 . . TGTGCCAGCAGCTTATTGTCACTAGCTAACGGAGAGCAGTTCTTC CASSLLSLANGEQFF
TRBJ1-5 TRBV5-1 . TRBD1 TGCGCCAGCCACGAGACAGGGAGGGGTCAGCCCCAGCATTTT CASHETGRGQPQHF
TRBJ2-3 TRBV7-8 once TRBD2 TGTGCCAGCAGCTTACTACTAGCGGGGGTGTTGGCAGATACGCAGTATTTT CASSLLLAGVLADTQYF
TRBJ2-7 TRBV5-1 few TRBD1 TGCGCCAGCAGCTTGGATAGGCAGGGGGCCGAGCAGTACTTC CASSLDRQGAEQYF
TRBJ1-2 TRBV7-2 . . TGTGCCAGCAGCCCAAACAGGGTTTCAAACTATGGCTACACCTTC CASSPNRVSNYGYTF
TRBJ1-2 TRBV4-2 few . TGTGCCAGCAGCCAAGAGCGTGGCTACACCTTC CASSQERGYTF
TRBJ1-1 TRBV14 . . TGTGCCAGCAGCCAAGGCGGTGGCAGTTACACTGAAGCTTTCTTT CASSQGGGSYTEAFF
TRBJ2-3 TRBV28 . TRBD2 TGTGCCAGCAGGGGACTAGCGGGAGTTTATACGCAGTATTTT CASRGLAGVYTQYF
TRBJ2-1 TRBV5-4 . TRBD2 TGTGCCAGCAGCTTGCAAGCGGGGGGGGATGATGAGCAGTTCTTC CASSLQAGGDDEQFF